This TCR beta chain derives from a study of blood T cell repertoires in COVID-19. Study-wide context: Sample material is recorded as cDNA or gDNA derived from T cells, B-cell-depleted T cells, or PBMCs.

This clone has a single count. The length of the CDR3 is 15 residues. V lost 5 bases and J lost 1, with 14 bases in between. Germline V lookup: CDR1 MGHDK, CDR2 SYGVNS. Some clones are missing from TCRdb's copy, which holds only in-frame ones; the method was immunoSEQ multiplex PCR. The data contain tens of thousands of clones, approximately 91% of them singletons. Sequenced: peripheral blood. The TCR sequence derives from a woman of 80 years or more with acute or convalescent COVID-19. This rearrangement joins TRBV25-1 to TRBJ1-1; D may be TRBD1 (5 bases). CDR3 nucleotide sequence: TGTGCCAGCAGTCTGGGGCCTAGAGGGAACACTGAAGCTTTCTTT. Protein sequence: CASSLGPRGNTEAFF.